These T cell receptor beta chains were read from a single sample in a study of early stage breast cancer tumors. Clones were sequenced by immunoSEQ multiplex PCR, and TCRdb holds only the in-frame ones, with some missing. The repertoire holds approximately 50,000 clones, with 60% to 85% as singletons. What was sequenced was blood. Receptor source: a person aged 30-39 years with breast cancer. CDR3s include the opening cysteine and the closing phenylalanine or tryptophan. The D gene is left open where the match is weak.

J gene: TRBJ2-7; V gene: TRBV19; D gene: NA; CDR3 protein: CASSRTESTYEQYF
J gene: TRBJ1-4; V gene: TRBV4-1; D gene: NA; CDR3 protein: CASSQYWATNEKLFF
J gene: TRBJ2-3; V gene: TRBV15; D gene: NA; CDR3 protein: CATSLNTDTQYF
J gene: TRBJ1-3; V gene: TRBV7-8; D gene: NA; CDR3 protein: CASSLGGGTGNTIYF
J gene: TRBJ2-5; V gene: TRBV19; D gene: TRBD2; CDR3 protein: CASSIDSGRRETQYF
J gene: TRBJ1-3; V gene: TRBV7-6; D gene: TRBD1; CDR3 protein: CASSLAGGPSGNTIYF
J gene: TRBJ2-2; V gene: TRBV29-1; D gene: TRBD2; CDR3 protein: CSAATSGAGELFF
J gene: TRBJ1-3; V gene: TRBV5-5; D gene: NA; CDR3 protein: CASSPGTGNTIYF
J gene: TRBJ2-3; V gene: TRBV11-2; D gene: NA; CDR3 protein: CASLGSSDTQYF
J gene: TRBJ2-3; V gene: TRBV6-5; D gene: NA; CDR3 protein: CASSLFSSTDTQYF
J gene: TRBJ2-7; V gene: TRBV6-1; D gene: NA; CDR3 protein: CASSEGEEVTLEQYF
J gene: TRBJ2-7; V gene: TRBV19; D gene: TRBD1; CDR3 protein: CASTFSGTGNSYEQYF
J gene: TRBJ2-7; V gene: TRBV10-3; D gene: TRBD2; CDR3 protein: CAISEFYWTSGGYEQYF
J gene: TRBJ2-1; V gene: TRBV18; D gene: TRBD2; CDR3 protein: CASSPPRGSSYNEQFF
J gene: TRBJ2-5; V gene: TRBV6-5; D gene: TRBD1; CDR3 protein: CASRTGQGIQETQYF
J gene: TRBJ1-1; V gene: TRBV7-9; D gene: NA; CDR3 protein: CASSLFGGMNTEAFF
J gene: TRBJ2-5; V gene: TRBV7-2; D gene: NA; CDR3 protein: CASSRKTGEETQYF
J gene: TRBJ2-7; V gene: TRBV11-2; D gene: TRBD1; CDR3 protein: CASNRGWTGWSGNEQYF
J gene: TRBJ2-7; V gene: TRBV21-1; D gene: NA; CDR3 protein: CASSDTWTGRASYEQYF
J gene: TRBJ2-7; V gene: TRBV10-3; D gene: TRBD2; CDR3 protein: CAITSPGTSGRTNEQYF
J gene: TRBJ1-5; V gene: TRBV2; D gene: NA; CDR3 protein: CASSVNQPQHF
J gene: TRBJ2-3; V gene: TRBV15; D gene: NA; CDR3 protein: CATSRDSVGGTDTQYF
J gene: TRBJ2-1; V gene: TRBV30; D gene: TRBD2; CDR3 protein: CAWRGLVSSGEQFF
J gene: TRBJ2-1; V gene: TRBV11-3; D gene: TRBD2; CDR3 protein: CASSPRTSGYNEQFF
J gene: TRBJ1-6; V gene: TRBV6-6; D gene: TRBD1; CDR3 protein: CASSYSQGADSPLHF
J gene: TRBJ2-5; V gene: TRBV30; D gene: TRBD2; CDR3 protein: CAWKAGTSGSETQYF
J gene: TRBJ2-7; V gene: TRBV4-1; D gene: TRBD1; CDR3 protein: CASSQDYGTGSYEQYF
J gene: TRBJ1-1; V gene: TRBV5-6; D gene: NA; CDR3 protein: CASSLGHYEAFF
J gene: TRBJ1-1; V gene: TRBV2; D gene: NA; CDR3 protein: CASRRTVDEAFF
J gene: TRBJ2-1; V gene: TRBV5-4; D gene: NA; CDR3 protein: CASSLGMSPGNEQFF
J gene: TRBJ2-1; V gene: TRBV11-2; D gene: NA; CDR3 protein: CASSVRLEAGSEQFF
J gene: TRBJ1-1; V gene: TRBV19; D gene: TRBD1; CDR3 protein: CASSPRTGYTEAFF
J gene: TRBJ1-1; V gene: TRBV29-1; D gene: NA; CDR3 protein: CSEGENTEAFF
J gene: TRBJ1-1; V gene: TRBV5-1; D gene: NA; CDR3 protein: CASSVDYTEAFF
J gene: TRBJ2-1; V gene: TRBV10-3; D gene: NA; CDR3 protein: CAISDASGSYNEQFF